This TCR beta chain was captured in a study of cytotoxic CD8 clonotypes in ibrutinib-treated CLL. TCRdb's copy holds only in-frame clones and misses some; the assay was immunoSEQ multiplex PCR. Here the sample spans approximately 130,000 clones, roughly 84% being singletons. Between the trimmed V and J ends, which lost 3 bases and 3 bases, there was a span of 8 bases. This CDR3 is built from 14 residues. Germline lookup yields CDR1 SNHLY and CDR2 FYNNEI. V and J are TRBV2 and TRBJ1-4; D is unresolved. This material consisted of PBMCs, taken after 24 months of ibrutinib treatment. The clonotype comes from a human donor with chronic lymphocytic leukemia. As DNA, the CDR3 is TGTGCCAGCAGTGAGGTCAGATCTAATGAAAAACTGTTTTTT. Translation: CASSEVRSNEKLFF.